One sample yielded the 28 T cell receptor beta chains listed below, sequenced in a study of T cell clonality in common variable immunodeficiency. TCRdb keeps only in-frame clones here, not all; method: immunoSEQ multiplex PCR. The sample shows about 52,000 clones, none of them appearing just once. The sample was peripheral blood mononuclear cells. The receptor source for this set is a person between 18 and 69 years old in good health.

Of note for this clone: The CDR3 is cut off 3 residues early in the read; its end comes from the germline J gene. The chain links TRBV2 to TRBJ1-1; D might be TRBD1 (5 bases). V was shortened by 1 base and J by 3 bases, with 9 bases between the two germline ends. Per germline, CDR1 SNHLY and CDR2 FYNNEI. The CDR3 is 14 amino acids. CDR3 region: CASSEDRSDTEAFF. CDR3 DNA (partial): TGTGCCAGCAGTGAAGACAGGTCGGACACTGAA.

This clone came up many times. Read coverage stops 3 residues before the CDR3 terminus; the germline J gene supplies the remainder. The V gene is TRBV7-3, the J gene TRBJ1-1, with no clear D. V was clipped by 2 bases and J by 5 bases, with 6 bases between them. CDR1 is SGHTA and CDR2 is FQGTGA in the germline V gene. CDR3 length equals 12 residues. CDR3 DNA (partial): TGTGCCAGCAGCTTAGCGGGTACTGAA. Translating gives CASSLAGTE. The full CDR3 reads CASSLAGTEAFF.

At least ten counts were recorded for this clone. The CDR3 end lies 3 residues beyond the end of the read and is filled in from the germline J gene. The chain employs TRBV4-1 and TRBJ2-3; weak D call: TRBD2 (5 bases). Trimming shortened V by 0 bases and J by 3 bases, and 7 bases separated the two germline ends. Germline V CDR1 and CDR2: MGHRA, YSYEKL. This CDR3 spans 14 amino acids. Partial CDR3 DNA: TGCGCCAGCAGCCAAGACACTAGTACAGATACG. It specifies CASSQDTSTDT. The whole CDR3 reads CASSQDTSTDTQYF.

Concerning this clone itself: The read terminates 3 residues before the CDR3 end, so the remaining end is supplied by the germline J gene. The chain joins TRBV11-2 to TRBJ2-7; 8 bases are shared with TRBD1. Germline V gene data show CDR1 as SGHAT and CDR2 as FQNNGV. J gave up 0 bases and V 4 bases, and 5 bases lay outside the gene matches. CDR3 length: 15 residues. The CDR3: CASSSPDRVSYEQYF. Partial CDR3 DNA: TGTGCCAGCAGCTCACCGGACAGGGTCTCCTACGAG.

This clone has at least ten counts. Coverage ceases 3 residues before the CDR3 finishes, and the germline J gene fills in the end. This sequence joins TRBV18 and TRBJ2-5; 7 nucleotides line up with TRBD1. J was trimmed by 3 bases and V by 6 bases; bases with no gene match: 4. CDR1 is KGHSH and CDR2 is LQKENI in the germline V gene. CDR3 length: 13 amino acids. This CDR3 reads CASSEGGEETQYF. The sequenced CDR3 bases are TGTGCCAGCTCCGAAGGGGGCGAAGAGACC.

This clone was counted many times. Read data end 3 residues before the CDR3 end; the end is taken from the germline J gene. The chain combines TRBV7-8 with TRBJ2-1, with 9 bases that match TRBD1. Trimming took 5 bases from V and 6 from J; bases not matched to a gene: 11. Germline V CDR1 and CDR2: SGHVS, FQNEAQ. This CDR3 is 16 amino acids long. The sequenced CDR3 bases are TGTGCCAGCAGCCCCCATCGAGGACAGGGGCTCAATGAG. Residues: CASSPHRGQGLNE. The whole CDR3 reads CASSPHRGQGLNEQFF.

This clone was recorded a few times. The CDR3 extends 3 residues past the end of the read, so its final part is completed from the germline J gene. The rearrangement links TRBV30 to TRBJ2-2, with TRBD2 as a possible D gene (6 bases). The CDR3 sequence is 14 residues long. In germline, CDR1 is GTSNPN, CDR2 SVGIG (reference sequence). The CDR3 region is CAWTGGYHNSPLFF. The sequenced part of the CDR3 DNA is TGTGCCTGGACCGGAGGGTACCATAATTCACCG.

With respect to this clone: The CDR3 end falls 3 residues outside the read, so it is completed with the germline J gene. V usage is TRBV19 and J usage is TRBJ1-6, with D possibly TRBD1 on 5 matching bases. V was trimmed by 4 bases and J by 10 bases, leaving 20 bases between them. The CDR3 spans 16 residues. Germline loops: CDR1 LNHDA, CDR2 SQIVND (reference sequence). CDR3 DNA (partial): TGTGCCAGTAGTAGATTGAGGAGTGGGGCTAACTCACCC. This codes for CASSRLRSGANSP. The CDR3, in full, reads CASSRLRSGANSPLHF.

In its sample, this clone was seen many times. The read stops 3 residues short of the end of the CDR3; the missing end is completed from the germline J gene. The V and J genes are TRBV4-1 and TRBJ2-7; TRBD1 agrees at 9 bases. Germline CDR1 and CDR2: MGHRA and YSYEKL. The CDR3 has 15 amino acids. Trimming cost V 5 bases and J 5 bases; bases outside gene matches: 10. The CDR3 loop reads CASSYTGTGLNEQYF. The sequenced CDR3 bases are TGCGCCAGCAGCTATACCGGGACAGGGCTAAACGAG.

This clone was detected ten times or more. The part of the CDR3 DNA that was read is TGTGCCAGCAGTGAAGGGGGGACAGCGAACACCGGGGAG. Translated, it gives CASSEGGTANTGE. The full CDR3 reads CASSEGGTANTGELFF. The chain employs TRBV2 and TRBJ2-2, with 7 bases identical to TRBD1. The CDR3 is cut off 3 residues early in the read; its end comes from the germline J gene. The CDR3 is 16 amino acids. CDR1 and CDR2 (germline): SNHLY, FYNNEI. With V trimmed by 1 base and J by 0 bases, 2 bases remained unmatched.

The sample holds many counts of this clone. The read halts 3 residues ahead of the CDR3 end, with the missing end drawn from the germline J gene. This rearrangement joins TRBV4-1 to TRBJ2-5, with D possibly TRBD1 on 5 matching bases. The CDR3 is made up of 15 amino acids. With 5 bases removed from V and 4 bases from J, the gap between germline ends came to 17 bases. Germline values: CDR1 MGHRA, CDR2 YSYEKL. The sequenced CDR3 bases are TGCGCCAGCAGCGTGTCAGGGTGGTGGCTAGAGACC. This sequence encodes CASSVSGWWLET. The CDR3 as a whole reads CASSVSGWWLETQYF.

This clone was picked up a small number of times. CDR3 in amino acids: CASSPGQGVNEQYF. The DNA read from the CDR3 is TGTGCCAGCTCACCGGGACAGGGGGTTAACGAG. This chain connects TRBV18 to TRBJ2-7; 11 nucleotides align to TRBD1. The read finishes 3 residues shy of the CDR3 end, and the germline J gene is used to complete it. This CDR3 contains 14 residues. The J segment lost 5 bases and the V segment lost 3 bases, leaving 3 bases of the junction unmatched. Per the germline V gene, CDR1 is KGHSH and CDR2 is LQKENI.

Regarding this clone: The read stops 3 residues short of the end of the CDR3; the missing end is completed from the germline J gene. The V call is TRBV19, the J call TRBJ1-2, with 7 bases matching TRBD1. This CDR3 spans 15 amino acids. The germline V gene encodes CDR1 LNHDA and CDR2 SQIVND (reference sequence). With 9 bases clipped from V and 3 bases from J, the junction kept 13 bases outside the gene matches. CDR3 protein: CASYPTSGGHYGYTF. CDR3 DNA (partial): TGTGCCAGCTACCCAACCTCAGGGGGGCACTATGGC.

A note on this clone: The CDR3 is cut off 3 residues early in the read; its end comes from the germline J gene. The chain combines TRBV29-1 with TRBJ2-7; no firm D call. The CDR3 runs to 14 residues. Trimming cost V 4 bases and J 4 bases, with 17 bases left between them. Per germline, CDR1 SQVTM and CDR2 ANQGSEA. The sequenced CDR3 bases are TGCAGCGTTGGTATATCTAGTAAGGTGTACGAG. It encodes CSVGISSKVYE. The whole CDR3 protein reads CSVGISSKVYEQYF.

At least ten counts were recorded for this clone. The sequenced fragment ends 3 residues before the CDR3 boundary, so the rest is inferred from the germline J gene. This chain uses TRBV6-2 or TRBV6-3 with TRBJ2-3; D gene uncertain. Germline V CDR1 and CDR2: MNHEY, SVGEGT. The CDR3 loop spans 16 amino acids. Trimming cost V 4 bases and J 2 bases, with 16 bases left between them. CDR3 bases read: TGTGCCAGCAGTTTCCTAGGTCCCTTTTCCACAGATACG. Protein: CASSFLGPFSTDT. The whole CDR3 protein reads CASSFLGPFSTDTQYF.

As for this clone: The CDR3 end falls 3 residues outside the read, so it is completed with the germline J gene. V usage is TRBV7-8 and J usage is TRBJ1-5; D perhaps matches TRBD1 (6 bases). The length of the CDR3 is 14 residues. V was cut by 5 bases and J by 7 bases, with 15 bases left in between. Germline V lookup: CDR1 SGHVS, CDR2 FQNEAQ. The part of the CDR3 DNA that was read is TGTGCCAGCAGCCCCCGACAGGCCAGACAGCCC. Its translation: CASSPRQARQP. The whole CDR3 sequence is CASSPRQARQPQHF.

This clone has at least ten counts. The read terminates 3 residues before the CDR3 end, so the remaining end is supplied by the germline J gene. The rearrangement uses TRBV20-1 and TRBJ2-7, with D possibly matching TRBD1 (6 bases). The CDR3 has 13 residues. Germline CDR1 and CDR2: DFQATT and SNEGSKA (reference sequence). V lost 3 bases to trimming and J lost 3 bases, with 12 bases between them. CDR3 amino acids: CSASRGQSYEQYF. The sequenced CDR3 bases are TGCAGTGCTAGCCGCGGACAGAGCTACGAG.

This clone was observed at least ten times. Coverage ceases 3 residues before the CDR3 finishes, and the germline J gene fills in the end. The genes are TRBV19 and TRBJ2-3; TRBD2 aligns across 8 bases. The J segment lost 3 bases and the V segment lost 4 bases, leaving 12 bases of the junction unmatched. Germline V gene data show CDR1 as LNHDA and CDR2 as SQIVND (reference sequence). CDR3 length: 17 residues. CDR3 DNA (partial): TGTGCCAGTAGTAGGGGCACGGGAGCGGGAGCGACAGATACG. Translation: CASSRGTGAGATDT. The complete CDR3 protein is CASSRGTGAGATDTQYF. The full variable domain, in which reference TRBV19 and TRBJ2-3 provide the parts outside the CDR3, is DGGITQSPKYLFRKEGQNVTLSCEQNLNHDAMYWYRQDPGQGLRLIYYSQIVNDFQKGDIAEGYSVSREKKESFPLTVTSAQKNPTAFYLCASSRGTGAGATDTQYFGPGTRLTVL.

This clone was observed many times. The CDR3 is cut off 3 residues early in the read; its end comes from the germline J gene. V is TRBV10-1 and J is TRBJ2-7, with D possibly being TRBD2 (5 bases). Trimming removed 3 bases from V and 0 bases from J, with 21 bases in between. The CDR3 loop spans 18 amino acids. Germline loops: CDR1 WNHNN, CDR2 SYGVQD (reference sequence). The CDR3 bases that were read are TGCGCCAGCAGTGATCGTTTGCTAGCCACCTTCCTCTCCTACGAG. Translation: CASSDRLLATFLSYE. The entire CDR3 reads CASSDRLLATFLSYEQYF.

This clone has at least ten counts. The read ends 3 residues early relative to the CDR3; the germline J gene fills the gap. The J gene is TRBJ2-1, the V gene TRBV19, with 9 bases lining up with TRBD1. The ends lost 5 bases at V and 4 bases at J; junction bases unmatched: 3. The CDR3 totals 14 residues. Germline V gene data show CDR1 as LNHDA and CDR2 as SQIVND (reference sequence). CDR3 DNA, as far as it was read: TGTGCCAGTAGTGGGACAGGGAGTTACAATGAG. Its protein is CASSGTGSYNE. The full CDR3 reads CASSGTGSYNEQFF.

There are many counts of this clone. From the germline J gene comes the end of the CDR3, since the read stops 3 residues before it. V usage is TRBV7-8 and J usage is TRBJ2-6; 7 positions agree with TRBD1. J lost 0 bases, V lost 3 bases, and 2 bases had no gene match. CDR1 is SGHVS and CDR2 is FQNEAQ in the germline V gene. The CDR3 is 16 residues long. Incomplete CDR3 DNA: TGTGCCAGCAGCTTGGACAGGAGCTCTGGGGCCAACGTC. This sequence encodes CASSLDRSSGANV. The CDR3 as a whole reads CASSLDRSSGANVLTF.

CDR3 DNA (partial): TGCGCCAGCAGCACCCCAGGGGAGGCC. Protein: CASSTPGEA. The entire CDR3 is CASSTPGEAIYF. The chain recombines TRBV5-1 with TRBJ1-3; a possible D gene is TRBD1 (6 bases). The CDR3 end falls 3 residues outside the read, so it is completed with the germline J gene. The length of the CDR3 is 12 residues. Germline V gene lookup returns CDR1 SGHRS and CDR2 YFSETQ.

This clone has at least ten counts. Coverage ceases 3 residues before the CDR3 finishes, and the germline J gene fills in the end. This chain joins TRBV6-2 or TRBV6-3 and TRBJ2-1; possible D gene TRBD1, 5 bases. This CDR3 has 14 amino acids. Germline-derived CDR1 and CDR2 are MNHEY and SVGEGT. With 5 bases removed from V and 6 bases from J, the gap between germline ends came to 14 bases. This CDR3 reads CASSHGHTPNEQFF. CDR3 DNA (partial): TGTGCCAGCAGTCACGGACACACCCCCAATGAG.

The sample holds many counts of this clone. The CDR3 end is not reached by the read, which stops 3 residues before it; the germline J gene fills it in. The J gene is TRBJ2-1, the V gene TRBV20-1; D is undetermined. Per germline, CDR1 DFQATT and CDR2 SNEGSKA (reference sequence). Trimming left V 2 bases short and J 0 bases short, with 14 bases between. The CDR3 runs to 16 residues. Partial CDR3 DNA: TGCAGTGCTAGATCTCCGACTCTTAGCTCCTACAATGAG. Translated: CSARSPTLSSYNE. The full CDR3 reads CSARSPTLSSYNEQFF.

This clone appeared many times. The read gets to within 3 residues of the CDR3 end, and the germline J gene fills in the rest. The V gene is TRBV2, the J gene TRBJ2-7, with D possibly matching TRBD2 (5 bases). Trimming pared 4 bases from V and 3 bases from J, leaving 7 bases between. This CDR3 is 12 amino acids long. Germline loops: CDR1 SNHLY, CDR2 FYNNEI. The covered CDR3 bases are TGTGCCAGCAGTGTAGGACTCTACGAG. It encodes CASSVGLYE. The full CDR3 reads CASSVGLYEQYF. Variable domain in full (rest from reference TRBV2 and TRBJ2-7): EPEVTQTPSHQVTQMGQEVILRCVPISNHLYFYWYRQILGQKVEFLVSFYNNEISEKSEIFDDQFSVERPDGSNFTLKIRSTKLEDSAMYFCASSVGLYEQYFGPGTRLTVT.

For this clone: At one of its ends the junction is not consistent with the germline gene, which may arise from a read error. Read sequence stops 3 residues before the CDR3 end, and the germline J gene provides the missing end. Additional DNA sequences in this sample encode the identical CDR3. V and J are TRBV13 and TRBJ2-3; TRBD2 agrees at 7 bases. CDR1 is PRHDT, CDR2 FYEKMQ, per germline (reference sequence). The CDR3 is 19 amino acids. Incomplete CDR3 DNA: TGTGCCAGCAGCTTAGGCCTCACTAACAAGCGGGGCAGCACAGACACG. It translates to CASSLGLTNKRGSTDT. The entire CDR3 protein reads CASSLGLTNKRGSTDTQYF.

At least ten counts were recorded for this clone. The CDR3 extends 3 residues past the end of the read, so its final part is completed from the germline J gene. V usage is TRBV29-1 and J usage is TRBJ2-4; no definite D call. V was pared by 0 bases and J by 0 bases, with 12 bases between. Germline CDR1 reads SQVTM; CDR2 reads ANQGSEA. This CDR3 comprises 16 residues. CDR3 sequence reads: CSVEDLRAEAKNIQYF. Incomplete CDR3 DNA: TGCAGCGTTGAAGATTTAAGGGCTGAAGCCAAAAACATT.

As to this clone: The read falls 3 residues short of the CDR3 end, and the missing part is taken from the germline J gene. The genes are TRBV11-2 and TRBJ2-7; possible D gene TRBD1, 6 bases. Between the trimmed V and J ends, which lost 5 bases and 3 bases, there was a span of 14 bases. Germline lookup yields CDR1 SGHAT and CDR2 FQNNGV. The CDR3 has 14 amino acids. CDR3 bases read: TGTGCCAGCAGCCCTGGGACATTAATCTACGAG. This translates into CASSPGTLIYE. The full CDR3 is CASSPGTLIYEQYF.